This T cell receptor (beta chain) emerged from a study of Ad26.COV2.S vaccination and SARS-CoV-2 variants. Study context: In the study, Ad26.COV2.S was injected intramuscularly once, or twice 56 days apart. Points from the study as a whole: Total responses of T cells may have been underestimated by the analyses of TCR breadth and depth. Similar non-spike TCR breadth was observed in recipients of vaccine and of placebo. Placebo recipients trailed vaccine recipients in spike-specific TCR breadth.

The repertoire was sequenced with immunoSEQ multiplex PCR; TCRdb's copy has only in-frame clones and lacks some. The sample has roughly 300,000 clones; 75% to 90% are singletons. Germline V gene lookup returns CDR1 KGHSH and CDR2 LQKENI. Germline trimming cut 3 bases from V and 4 bases from J; bases unmatched to any gene: 6. This CDR3 has 16 residues. Regarding this clone: Its cognate antigen is unknown.

Stated treatment: some 19 received Ad26.COV2.S at low or high dose, single or two shots; several received placebo; per-sample allocation not given. Samples analyzed were those drawn on day 63 after the first vaccine or placebo injection. This receptor was identified in a person aged 18-60 years who received the Ad26.COV2.S COVID-19 vaccine or a placebo. The chain carries TRBV18 and TRBJ1-6; TRBD1 matches 7 bases. The specimen comprised peripheral blood, sampled in a trial of Ad26.COV2.S vaccine versus placebo. This CDR3 reads CASSPAGTDYNSPLHF. CDR3 bases: TGTGCCAGCTCACCCGCCGGGACAGATTATAATTCACCCCTCCACTTT.